This entry describes one T cell receptor (beta chain). There are 14 residues in the CDR3. Per the germline V gene, CDR1 is SNHLY and CDR2 is FYNNEI. V lost 5 bases, J lost 6 bases, and 13 bases lay in between. TCRdb reanalysed the RT-PCR reads using MiXCR and keeps one entry per CDR3 protein. The repertoire holds about 700,000 distinct CDR3 sequences, with approximately 15% as singletons. Material for sequencing was memory CD4+ T cells from blood. V is TRBV2 and J is TRBJ2-2, with D unclear. The TCR comes from a female donor in good health, serving as a healthy control. This CDR3 reads CASSFEQSAGELFF. As DNA, the CDR3 is TGTGCCAGCAGTTTTGAACAGTCGGCCGGGGAGCTGTTTTTT.